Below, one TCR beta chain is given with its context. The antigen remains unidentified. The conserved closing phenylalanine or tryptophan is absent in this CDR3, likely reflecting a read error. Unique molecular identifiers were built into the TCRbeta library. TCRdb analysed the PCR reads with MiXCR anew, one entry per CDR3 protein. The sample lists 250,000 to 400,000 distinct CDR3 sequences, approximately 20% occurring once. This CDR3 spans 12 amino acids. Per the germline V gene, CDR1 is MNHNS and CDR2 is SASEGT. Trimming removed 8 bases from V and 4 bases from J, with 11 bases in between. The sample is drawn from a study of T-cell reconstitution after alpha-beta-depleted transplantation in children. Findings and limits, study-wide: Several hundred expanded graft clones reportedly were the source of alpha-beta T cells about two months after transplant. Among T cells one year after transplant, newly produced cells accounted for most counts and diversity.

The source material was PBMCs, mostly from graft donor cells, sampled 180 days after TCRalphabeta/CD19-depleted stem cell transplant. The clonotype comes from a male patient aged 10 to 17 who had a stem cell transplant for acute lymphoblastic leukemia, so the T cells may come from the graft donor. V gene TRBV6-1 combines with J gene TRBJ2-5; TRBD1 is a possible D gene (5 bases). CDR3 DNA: TGTGCCAGCGGGGCAGCCTCAGAGACCCAGTACCTC. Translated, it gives CASGAASETQYL.